The 12 T cell receptor beta chains below were found in one sample sequenced in a study of identifying expanded T cells in peripheral blood. TCRdb's table, derived via immunoSEQ multiplex PCR, lists solely in-frame clones and lacks some. Counted here are roughly 63,000 clones, about four fifths occurring once; the ten biggest clones make up about a fifth. The sequencing sample was made of blood. The receptors here all came from a person aged 18-69 years in good health.

V gene TRBV29-1 combines with J gene TRBJ2-7; 7 nucleotides line up with TRBD2. V shed 4 bases and J 0 bases; nucleotides not matched to a gene: 9. Germline CDR1 is SQVTM and CDR2 is ANQGSEA. The CDR3 extends over 15 amino acids. CDR3 DNA sequence: TGCAGCGTTGCCCCCCCCGGGAGGAGCTCCTACGAGCAGTACTTC. Translated, it gives CSVAPPGRSSYEQYF.

This clone turned up a few times. The chain recombines TRBV9 with TRBJ2-2; D is unresolved. Germline lookup yields CDR1 SGDLS and CDR2 YYNGEE. The ends were cut back, 1 base at V and 1 base at J, with 5 bases in the middle. This CDR3 region has 14 residues. The CDR3 reads CASSVRRNTGELFF. The DNA for the CDR3 is TGTGCCAGCAGCGTACGGCGGAACACCGGGGAGCTGTTTTTT.

V usage is TRBV30 and J usage is TRBJ1-2; TRBD1 is a possible D gene (6 bases). Trimming stripped 0 bases from V and 7 bases from J, with 12 bases between. There are 13 residues in the CDR3. Germline V gives CDR1 GTSNPN, CDR2 SVGIG (reference sequence). The CDR3 sequence: CAWSVRGGGGYTF. In DNA, the CDR3 is TGTGCCTGGAGTGTAAGGGGGGGCGGTGGCTACACCTTC.

The CDR3 reads CASSFIQSEQFF. CDR3 DNA: TGTGCCAGCAGCTTTATACAGAGTGAGCAGTTCTTC. The rearrangement links TRBV5-6 to TRBJ2-1; unclear D gene. Germline-derived CDR1 and CDR2 are SGHDT and YYEEEE. The CDR3 has 12 amino acids. Trimming removed 2 bases from V and 9 bases from J, with 9 bases in between.

The gene calls are TRBV7-8 and TRBJ2-6; unclear D gene. From germline, CDR1 is SGHVS and CDR2 FQNEAQ. The CDR3 has 16 amino acids. Trimming took 1 base from V and 0 from J, leaving 7 bases between them. As DNA, the CDR3 is TGTGCCAGCAGCTTAGGTCAAAGCTCTGGGGCCAACGTCCTGACTTTC. Translation: CASSLGQSSGANVLTF.

The V gene is TRBV19, the J gene TRBJ2-1; perhaps TRBD2 as D (5 bases). Germline lookup yields CDR1 LNHDA and CDR2 SQIVND (reference sequence). The germline V and J ends were trimmed by 0 bases and 10 bases, with 13 bases remaining between them. CDR3 length equals 14 residues. The CDR3 region is CASSIEGGRREQFF. In DNA, the CDR3 is TGTGCCAGTAGTATAGAAGGAGGAAGACGGGAGCAGTTCTTC. Variable domain in full (rest from reference TRBV19 and TRBJ2-1): DGGITQSPKYLFRKEGQNVTLSCEQNLNHDAMYWYRQDPGQGLRLIYYSQIVNDFQKGDIAEGYSVSREKKESFPLTVTSAQKNPTAFYLCASSIEGGRREQFFGPGTRLTVL.

V gene TRBV19 combines with J gene TRBJ2-1; TRBD1 is a possible D gene (5 bases). CDR1 LNHDA and CDR2 SQIVND come from the germline V gene (reference sequence). Trimming took off 1 base at V and 12 bases at J, with 13 bases between the two ends. This CDR3 spans 13 amino acids. CDR3: CASSIGGATGQFF. CDR3 nucleotide sequence: TGTGCCAGTAGTATAGGTGGGGCCACTGGGCAGTTCTTC.

The chain links TRBV27 to TRBJ2-1; either TRBD1 or TRBD2 may supply D (6 bases each). Germline V gene data show CDR1 as MNHEY and CDR2 as SMNVEV (reference sequence). This CDR3 is 14 amino acids long. V lost 6 bases and J lost 4, with 13 bases in between. CDR3 sequence reads: CASRVGGPYNEQFF. CDR3 bases: TGTGCCAGCAGGGTAGGGGGGCCGTACAATGAGCAGTTCTTC.

The V gene is TRBV18, the J gene TRBJ2-3; tentative D call: TRBD1 (5 bases). The CDR3 length is 15 residues. Germline V gene sequence: CDR1 KGHSH, CDR2 LQKENI. V was trimmed by 0 bases and J by 4 bases, leaving 11 bases between them. This chain's CDR3 is CASSPPVRASDTQYF. In DNA, the CDR3 is TGTGCCAGCTCACCACCGGTCAGGGCGTCAGATACGCAGTATTTT.

CDR3 in amino acids: CASSRYRGQRTGELFF. CDR3 coding DNA: TGTGCCAGCAGCAGATACAGGGGGCAGCGCACCGGGGAGCTGTTTTTT. This chain uses TRBV5-8 with TRBJ2-2, with 9 positions matching TRBD1. Germline assignment: CDR1 SGHTS and CDR2 YDEGEE. V trimming: 4 bases; J trimming: 4 bases; junction bases outside the gene matches: 8. This CDR3 is built from 16 residues.

The J gene is TRBJ2-3, the V gene TRBV12-5, with TRBD1 matching 7 bases. Germline CDR1 LGHNT, CDR2 FRNRAP. Trimming cost V 5 bases and J 7 bases; bases outside gene matches: 12. The CDR3 is 15 amino acids. The CDR3 DNA is TGTGCTAGTGGTCCAAGGGACAGCCCACAATATACGCAGTATTTT. This encodes CASGPRDSPQYTQYF.

This chain uses TRBV29-1 with TRBJ1-2, with D hard to call. CDR1 SQVTM and CDR2 ANQGSEA come from the germline V gene. Deletions cut 7 bases from V and 4 bases from J, with 13 bases between. This CDR3 contains 12 residues. For the CDR3, the DNA is TGCAGCGCCCACCGCGCCAGCTATGGCTACACCTTC. It is translated as CSAHRASYGYTF. Variable domain in full (rest from reference TRBV29-1 and TRBJ1-2): SAVISQKPSRDICQRGTSLTIQCQVDSQVTMMFWYRQQPGQSLTLIATANQGSEATYESGFVIDKFPISRPNLTFSTLTVSNMSPEDSSIYLCSAHRASYGYTFGSGTRLTVV.